Sequencing of this T cell receptor (beta chain) was carried out in a study of glioma-infiltrating T cells after dendritic cell vaccination. This clone was seen only a few times. No antigen is known for it. V lost 4 bases, J lost 8 bases, and 14 bases lay in between. This CDR3 contains 13 residues. The V gene's germline CDR1 is SGHVS and CDR2 FQNEAQ. Notes on the study in general: Complete blood and tumor specimen sets were limited to few patients.

Amplification used 60 V beta primers and 13 J beta primers. Repertoires were generated with immunoSEQ multiplex PCR, while TCRdb's copy carries only in-frame clones and drops some. The sample lists about 67,000 clones; 80% to 85% were seen once. Sequenced material: blood, taken before dendritic cell vaccination. The rearrangement uses TRBV7-8 and TRBJ1-2; possible D gene TRBD1, 6 bases. This receptor was obtained from a human donor with glioblastoma. The CDR3 DNA reads TGTGCCAGCAGCTCAGGAGCAGGGGAGGGCTACACCTTC. Translating it yields CASSSGAGEGYTF.